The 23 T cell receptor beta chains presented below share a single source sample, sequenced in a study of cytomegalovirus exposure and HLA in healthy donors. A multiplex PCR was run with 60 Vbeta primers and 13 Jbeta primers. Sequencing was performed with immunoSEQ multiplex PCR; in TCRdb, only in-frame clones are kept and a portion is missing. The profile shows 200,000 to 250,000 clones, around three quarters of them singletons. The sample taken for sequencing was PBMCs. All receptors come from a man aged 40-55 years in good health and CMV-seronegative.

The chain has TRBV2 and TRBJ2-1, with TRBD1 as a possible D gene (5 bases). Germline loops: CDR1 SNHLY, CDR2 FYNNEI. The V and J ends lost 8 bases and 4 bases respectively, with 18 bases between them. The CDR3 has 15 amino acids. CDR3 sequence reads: CASVTRQTSYNEQFF. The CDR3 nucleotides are TGTGCCAGCGTAACCCGACAGACCTCTTACAATGAGCAGTTCTTC.

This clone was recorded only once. Written as DNA, the CDR3 is TGTGCCAGCATTAGGGGCCCGCTAATGGAGGAGCAGTTCTTC. Its protein is CASIRGPLMEEQFF. V and J are TRBV6-6 and TRBJ2-1; D might be TRBD1 (5 bases). V shed 7 bases and J shed 10 bases, with 20 bases lying between them. Germline V CDR1 and CDR2: MNHNY, SVGAGI (reference sequence). The CDR3 length is 14 residues.

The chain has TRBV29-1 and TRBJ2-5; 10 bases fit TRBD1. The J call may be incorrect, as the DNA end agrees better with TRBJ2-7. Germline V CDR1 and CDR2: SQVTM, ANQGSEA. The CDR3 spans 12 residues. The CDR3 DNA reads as TGCAGCGTTCGGGACAGGGGACACGAGCAGTACTTC. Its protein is CSVRDRGHEQYF.

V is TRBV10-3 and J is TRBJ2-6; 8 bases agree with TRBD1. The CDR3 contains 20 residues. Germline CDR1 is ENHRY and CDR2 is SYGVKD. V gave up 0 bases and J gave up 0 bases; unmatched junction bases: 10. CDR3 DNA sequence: TGTGCCATCAGTGAGTCGTACAGGGGGTTACTCTACTCTGGGGCCAACGTCCTGACTTTC. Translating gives CAISESYRGLLYSGANVLTF.

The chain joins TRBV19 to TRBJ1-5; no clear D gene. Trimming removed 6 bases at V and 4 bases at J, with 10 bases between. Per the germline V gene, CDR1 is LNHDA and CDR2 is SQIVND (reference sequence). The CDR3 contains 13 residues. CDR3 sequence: CASSPGANQPQHF. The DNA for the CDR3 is TGTGCCAGTAGCCCCGGAGCTAATCAGCCCCAGCATTTT.

As DNA, the CDR3 is TGTGCCAGCAGCTCCCTTGCGGGAGGGCCCGAGGATACGCAGTATTTT. Translating gives CASSSLAGGPEDTQYF. The rearrangement uses TRBV27 and TRBJ2-3; TRBD2 agrees at 9 bases. CDR1 and CDR2 from the germline V gene are MNHEY and SMNVEV (reference sequence). The CDR3 is 16 residues long. J gave up 6 bases and V 6 bases, and 13 bases lay outside the gene matches.

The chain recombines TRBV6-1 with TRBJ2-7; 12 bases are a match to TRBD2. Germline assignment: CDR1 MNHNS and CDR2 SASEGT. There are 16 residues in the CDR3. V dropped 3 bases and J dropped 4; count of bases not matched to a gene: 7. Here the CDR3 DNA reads TGTGCCAGCAGTGAGGCAGGGACTAGCGGGCTTTACGAGCAGTACTTC. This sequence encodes CASSEAGTSGLYEQYF.

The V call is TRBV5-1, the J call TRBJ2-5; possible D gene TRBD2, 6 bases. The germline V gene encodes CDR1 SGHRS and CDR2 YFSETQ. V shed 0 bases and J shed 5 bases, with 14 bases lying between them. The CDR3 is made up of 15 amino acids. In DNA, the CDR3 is TGCGCCAGCAGCTTGGAGTGGGAGACTAGTGAGACCCAGTACTTC. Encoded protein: CASSLEWETSETQYF. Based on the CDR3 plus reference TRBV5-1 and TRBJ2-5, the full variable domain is KAGVTQTPRYLIKTRGQQVTLSCSPISGHRSVSWYQQTPGQGLQFLFEYFSETQRNKGNFPGRFSGRQFSNSRSEMNVSTLELGDSALYLCASSLEWETSETQYFGPGTRLLVL.

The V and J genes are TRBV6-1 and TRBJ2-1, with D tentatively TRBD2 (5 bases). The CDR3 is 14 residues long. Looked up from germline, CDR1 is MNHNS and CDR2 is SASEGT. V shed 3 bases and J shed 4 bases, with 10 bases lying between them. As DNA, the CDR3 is TGTGCCAGCAGTGAGGGGTGGACTTACAATGAGCAGTTCTTC. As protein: CASSEGWTYNEQFF.

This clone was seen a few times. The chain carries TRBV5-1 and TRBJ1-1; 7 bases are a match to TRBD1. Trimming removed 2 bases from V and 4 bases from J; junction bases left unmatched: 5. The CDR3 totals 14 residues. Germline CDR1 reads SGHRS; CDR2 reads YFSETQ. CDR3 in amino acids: CASSFDRVGTEAFF. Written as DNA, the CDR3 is TGCGCCAGCAGCTTCGACAGGGTTGGCACTGAAGCTTTCTTT.

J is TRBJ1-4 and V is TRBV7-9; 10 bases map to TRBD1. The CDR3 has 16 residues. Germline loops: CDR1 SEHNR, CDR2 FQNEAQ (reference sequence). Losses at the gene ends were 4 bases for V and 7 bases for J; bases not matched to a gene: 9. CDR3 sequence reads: CASSSQGGTGAEKLFF. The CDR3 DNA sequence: TGTGCCAGCAGCTCACAGGGGGGGACAGGGGCTGAAAAACTGTTTTTT.

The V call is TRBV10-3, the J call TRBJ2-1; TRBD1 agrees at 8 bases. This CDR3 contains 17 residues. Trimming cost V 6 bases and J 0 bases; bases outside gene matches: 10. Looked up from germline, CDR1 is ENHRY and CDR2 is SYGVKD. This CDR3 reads CAIRGQGRSSSYNEQFF. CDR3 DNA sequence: TGTGCCATCAGAGGACAGGGCCGTTCGAGCTCCTACAATGAGCAGTTCTTC.

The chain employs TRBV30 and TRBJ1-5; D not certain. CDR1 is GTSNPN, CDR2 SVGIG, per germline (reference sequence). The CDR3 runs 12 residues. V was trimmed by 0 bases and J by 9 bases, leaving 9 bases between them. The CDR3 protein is CAWSVSGRPQHF. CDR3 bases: TGTGCCTGGAGTGTATCGGGGAGGCCCCAGCATTTT.

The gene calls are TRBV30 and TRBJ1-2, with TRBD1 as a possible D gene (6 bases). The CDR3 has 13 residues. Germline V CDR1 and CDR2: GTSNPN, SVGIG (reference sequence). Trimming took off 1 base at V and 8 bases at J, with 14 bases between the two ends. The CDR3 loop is CAWSDTRTGGYTF. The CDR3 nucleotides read TGTGCCTGGAGTGACACTCGAACAGGGGGCTACACCTTC.

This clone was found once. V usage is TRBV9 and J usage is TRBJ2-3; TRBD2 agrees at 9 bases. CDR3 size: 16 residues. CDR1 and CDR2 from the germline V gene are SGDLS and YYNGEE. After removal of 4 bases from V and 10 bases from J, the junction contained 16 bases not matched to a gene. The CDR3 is CASSRVVAGAAGAQYF. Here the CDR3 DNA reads TGTGCCAGCAGCAGAGTAGTAGCGGGGGCCGCGGGGGCGCAGTATTTT.

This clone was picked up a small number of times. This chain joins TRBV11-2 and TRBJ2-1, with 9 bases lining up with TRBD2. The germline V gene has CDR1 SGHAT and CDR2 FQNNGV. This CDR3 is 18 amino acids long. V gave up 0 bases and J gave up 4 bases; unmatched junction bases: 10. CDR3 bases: TGTGCCAGCAGCTTAGAGGCGGGAGGGCCACCGAAGTACAATGAGCAGTTCTTC. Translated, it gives CASSLEAGGPPKYNEQFF.

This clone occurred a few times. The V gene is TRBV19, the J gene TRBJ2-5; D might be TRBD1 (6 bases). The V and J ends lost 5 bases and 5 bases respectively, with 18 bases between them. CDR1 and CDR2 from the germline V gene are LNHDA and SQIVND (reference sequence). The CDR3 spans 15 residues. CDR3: CASSEQGLQEETQYF. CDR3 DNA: TGTGCCAGTAGTGAACAGGGTTTGCAAGAGGAGACCCAGTACTTC.

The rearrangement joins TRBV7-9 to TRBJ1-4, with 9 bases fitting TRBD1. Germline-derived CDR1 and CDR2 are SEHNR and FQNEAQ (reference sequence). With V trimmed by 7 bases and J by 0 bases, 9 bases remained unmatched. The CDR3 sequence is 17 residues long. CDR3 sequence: CASIPGDRVTTNEKLFF. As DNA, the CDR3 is TGTGCCAGCATACCCGGGGACAGGGTAACAACTAATGAAAAACTGTTTTTT. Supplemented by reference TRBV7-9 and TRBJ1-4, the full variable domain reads DTGVSQNPRHKITKRGQNVTFRCDPISEHNRLYWYRQTLGQGPEFLTYFQNEAQLEKSRLLSDRFSAERPKGSFSTLEIQRTEQGDSAMYLCASIPGDRVTTNEKLFFGSGTQLSVL.

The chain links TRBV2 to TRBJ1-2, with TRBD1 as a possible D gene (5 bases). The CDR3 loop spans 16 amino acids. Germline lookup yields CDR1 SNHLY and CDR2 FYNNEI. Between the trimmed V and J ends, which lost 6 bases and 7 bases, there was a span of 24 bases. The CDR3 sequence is CASRPKQVEGWSGYTF. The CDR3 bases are TGTGCCAGCAGACCTAAACAGGTCGAAGGTTGGAGTGGCTACACCTTC.

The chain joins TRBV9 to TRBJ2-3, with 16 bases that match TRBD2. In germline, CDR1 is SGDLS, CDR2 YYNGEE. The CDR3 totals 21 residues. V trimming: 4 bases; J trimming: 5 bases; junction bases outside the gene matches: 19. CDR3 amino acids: CASSPRILTGTSGRAGDTQYF. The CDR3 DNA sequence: TGTGCCAGCAGCCCCCGAATCCTAACCGGGACTAGCGGGAGGGCCGGAGATACGCAGTATTTT. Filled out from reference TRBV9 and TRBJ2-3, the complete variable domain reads DSGVTQTPKHLITATGQRVTLRCSPRSGDLSVYWYQQSLDQGLQFLIQYYNGEERAKGNILERFSAQQFPDLHSELNLSSLELGDSALYFCASSPRILTGTSGRAGDTQYFGPGTRLTVL.

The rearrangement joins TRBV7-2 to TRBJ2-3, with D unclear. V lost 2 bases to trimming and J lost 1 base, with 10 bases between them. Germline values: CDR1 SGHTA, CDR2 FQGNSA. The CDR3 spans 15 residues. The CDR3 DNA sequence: TGTGCCAGCAGCTTATCGGCTGGAGGCACAGATACGCAGTATTTT. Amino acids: CASSLSAGGTDTQYF. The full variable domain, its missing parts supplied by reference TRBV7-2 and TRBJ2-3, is GAGVSQSPSNKVTEKGKDVELRCDPISGHTALYWYRQSLGQGLEFLIYFQGNSAPDKSGLPSDRFSAERTGGSVSTLTIQRTQQEDSAVYLCASSLSAGGTDTQYFGPGTRLTVL.

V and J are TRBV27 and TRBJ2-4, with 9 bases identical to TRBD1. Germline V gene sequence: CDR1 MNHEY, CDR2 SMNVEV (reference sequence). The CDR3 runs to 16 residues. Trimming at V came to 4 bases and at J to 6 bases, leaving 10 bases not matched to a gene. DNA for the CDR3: TGTGCCAGCAGTTCCCTCGGGACAGGGCTGGGAAACATTCAGTACTTC. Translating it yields CASSSLGTGLGNIQYF.

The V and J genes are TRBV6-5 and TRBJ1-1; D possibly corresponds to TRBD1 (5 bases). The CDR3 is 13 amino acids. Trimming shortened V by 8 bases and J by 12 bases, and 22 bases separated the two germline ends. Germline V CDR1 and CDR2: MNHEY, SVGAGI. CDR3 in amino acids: CASFSGSRQGPFF. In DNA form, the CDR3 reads TGTGCCAGCTTCTCAGGCAGTCGGCAGGGTCCTTTCTTT.